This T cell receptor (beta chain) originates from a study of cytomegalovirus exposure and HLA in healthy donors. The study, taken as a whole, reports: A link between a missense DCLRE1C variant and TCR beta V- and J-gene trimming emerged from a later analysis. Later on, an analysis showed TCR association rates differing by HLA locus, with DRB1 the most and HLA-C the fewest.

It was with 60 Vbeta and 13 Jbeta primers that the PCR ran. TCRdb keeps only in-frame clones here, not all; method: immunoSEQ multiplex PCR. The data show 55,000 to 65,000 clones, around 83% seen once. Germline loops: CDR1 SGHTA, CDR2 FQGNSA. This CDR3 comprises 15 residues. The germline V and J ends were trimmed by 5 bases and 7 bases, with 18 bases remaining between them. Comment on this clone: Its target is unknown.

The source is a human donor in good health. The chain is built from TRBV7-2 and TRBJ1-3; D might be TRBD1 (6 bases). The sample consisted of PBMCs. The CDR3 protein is CASSEDGTRSNTIYF. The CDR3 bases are TGTGCCAGCAGCGAAGACGGGACAAGGTCTAACACCATATATTTT. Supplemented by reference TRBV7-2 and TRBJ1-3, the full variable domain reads GAGVSQSPSNKVTEKGKDVELRCDPISGHTALYWYRQSLGQGLEFLIYFQGNSAPDKSGLPSDRFSAERTGGSVSTLTIQRTQQEDSAVYLCASSEDGTRSNTIYFGEGSWLTVV.